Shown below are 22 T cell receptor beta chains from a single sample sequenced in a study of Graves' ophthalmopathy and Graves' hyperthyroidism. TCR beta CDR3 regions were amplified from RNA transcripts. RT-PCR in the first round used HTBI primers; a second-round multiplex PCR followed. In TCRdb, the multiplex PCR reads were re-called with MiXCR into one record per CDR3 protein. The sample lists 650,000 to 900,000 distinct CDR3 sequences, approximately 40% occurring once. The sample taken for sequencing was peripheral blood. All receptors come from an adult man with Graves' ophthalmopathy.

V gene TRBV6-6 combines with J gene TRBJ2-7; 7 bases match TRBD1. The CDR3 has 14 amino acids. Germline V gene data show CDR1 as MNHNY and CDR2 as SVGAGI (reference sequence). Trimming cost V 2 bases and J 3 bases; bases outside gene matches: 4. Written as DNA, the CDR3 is TGTGCCAGCAGTTACCGGCAGGGGGACTACGAGCAGTACTTC. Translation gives CASSYRQGDYEQYF.

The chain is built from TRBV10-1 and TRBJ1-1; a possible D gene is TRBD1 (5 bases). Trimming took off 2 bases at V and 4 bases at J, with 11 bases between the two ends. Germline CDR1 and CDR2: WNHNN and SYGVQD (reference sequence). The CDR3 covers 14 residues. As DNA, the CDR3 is TGCGCCAGCAGTGAGAGGGGTTTTGGCACTGAAGCTTTCTTT. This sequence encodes CASSERGFGTEAFF.

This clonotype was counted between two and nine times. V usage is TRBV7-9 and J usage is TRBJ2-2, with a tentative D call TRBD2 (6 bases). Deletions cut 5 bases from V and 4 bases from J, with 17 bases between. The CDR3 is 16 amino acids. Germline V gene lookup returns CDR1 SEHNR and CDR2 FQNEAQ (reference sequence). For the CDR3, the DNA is TGTGCCAGCAGCCCCCCGGGGGACGAAGGCACCGGGGAGCTGTTTTTT. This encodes CASSPPGDEGTGELFF.

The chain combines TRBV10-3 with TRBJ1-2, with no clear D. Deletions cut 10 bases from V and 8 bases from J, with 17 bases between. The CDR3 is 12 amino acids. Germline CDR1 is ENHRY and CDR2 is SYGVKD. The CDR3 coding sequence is TGTGCCAGCTCACCACCGCAGGACGGCTACACCTTC. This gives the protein CASSPPQDGYTF.

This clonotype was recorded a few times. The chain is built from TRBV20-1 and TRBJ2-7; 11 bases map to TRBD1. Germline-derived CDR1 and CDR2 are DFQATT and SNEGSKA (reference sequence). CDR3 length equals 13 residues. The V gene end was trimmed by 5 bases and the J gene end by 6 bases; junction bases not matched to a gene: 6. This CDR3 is CSAGQGASFEQYF. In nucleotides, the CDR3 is TGCAGTGCTGGACAGGGGGCCTCGTTCGAGCAGTACTTC.

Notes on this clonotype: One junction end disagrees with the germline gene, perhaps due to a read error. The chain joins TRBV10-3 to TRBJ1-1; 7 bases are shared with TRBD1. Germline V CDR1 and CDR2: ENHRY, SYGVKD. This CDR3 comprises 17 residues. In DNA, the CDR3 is TGTGCCAGCAGTTATGACGACAGGGTAGGGATGAACACTGAAGCTTTCTTT. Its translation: CASSYDDRVGMNTEAFF.

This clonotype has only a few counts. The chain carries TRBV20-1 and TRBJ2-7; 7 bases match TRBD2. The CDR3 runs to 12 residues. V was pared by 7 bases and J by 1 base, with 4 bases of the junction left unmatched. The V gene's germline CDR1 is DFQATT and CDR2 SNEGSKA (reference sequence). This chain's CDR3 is CSVAGASYEQYF. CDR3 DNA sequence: TGCAGTGTCGCGGGAGCGTCCTACGAGCAGTACTTC.

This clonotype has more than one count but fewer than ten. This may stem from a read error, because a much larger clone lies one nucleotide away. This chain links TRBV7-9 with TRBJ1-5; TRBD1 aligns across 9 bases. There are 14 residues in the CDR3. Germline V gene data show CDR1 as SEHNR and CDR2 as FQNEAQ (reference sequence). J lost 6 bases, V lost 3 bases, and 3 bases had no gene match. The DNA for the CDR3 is TGTGCCAGCAGCTTCGGACAGGGGAGTCAGCCCCAGCATTTT. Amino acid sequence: CASSFGQGSQPQHF.

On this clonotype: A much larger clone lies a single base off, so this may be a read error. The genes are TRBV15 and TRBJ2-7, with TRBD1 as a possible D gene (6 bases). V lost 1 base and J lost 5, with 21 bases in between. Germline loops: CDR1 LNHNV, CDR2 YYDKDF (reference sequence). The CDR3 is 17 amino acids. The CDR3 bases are TGTGCCACCAGCAGAGTCCCACAGACAGGCTCGCCCGACGAGCAGTACTTC. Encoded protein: CATSRVPQTGSPDEQYF.

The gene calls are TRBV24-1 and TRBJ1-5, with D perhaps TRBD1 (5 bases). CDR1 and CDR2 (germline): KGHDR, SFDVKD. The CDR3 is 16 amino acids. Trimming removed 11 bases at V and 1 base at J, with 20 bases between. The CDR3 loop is CASSPDAGISNQPQHF. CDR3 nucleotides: TGTGCCAGCAGCCCTGACGCAGGGATAAGCAATCAGCCCCAGCATTTT.

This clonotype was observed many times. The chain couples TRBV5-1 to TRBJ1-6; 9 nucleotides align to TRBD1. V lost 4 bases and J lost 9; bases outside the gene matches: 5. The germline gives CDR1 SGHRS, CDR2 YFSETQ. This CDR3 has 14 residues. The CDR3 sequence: CASSGDRAGSPLHF. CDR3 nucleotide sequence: TGCGCCAGCAGCGGGGACAGGGCTGGTTCACCCCTCCACTTT.

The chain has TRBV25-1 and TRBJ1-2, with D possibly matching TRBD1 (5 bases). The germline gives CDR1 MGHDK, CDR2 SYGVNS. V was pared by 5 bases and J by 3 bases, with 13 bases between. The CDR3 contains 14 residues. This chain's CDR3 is CASSNPGRYYGYTF. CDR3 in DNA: TGTGCCAGCAGTAATCCAGGGCGCTACTATGGCTACACCTTC.

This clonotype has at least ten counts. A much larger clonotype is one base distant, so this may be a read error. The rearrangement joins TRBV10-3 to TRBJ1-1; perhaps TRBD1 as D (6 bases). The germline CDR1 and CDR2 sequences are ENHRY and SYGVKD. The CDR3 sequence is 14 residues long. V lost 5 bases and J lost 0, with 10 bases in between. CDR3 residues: CAISKDSMNTEAFF. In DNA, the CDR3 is TGTGCCATCAGTAAGGACAGCATGAACACTGAAGCTTTCTTT.

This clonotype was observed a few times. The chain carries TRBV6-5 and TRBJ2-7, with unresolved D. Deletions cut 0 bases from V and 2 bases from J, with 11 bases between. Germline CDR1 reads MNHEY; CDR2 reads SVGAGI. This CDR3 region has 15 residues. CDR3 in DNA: TGTGCCAGCAGTTACTCGGCCACGAGCGCCTACGAGCAGTACTTC. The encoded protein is CASSYSATSAYEQYF.

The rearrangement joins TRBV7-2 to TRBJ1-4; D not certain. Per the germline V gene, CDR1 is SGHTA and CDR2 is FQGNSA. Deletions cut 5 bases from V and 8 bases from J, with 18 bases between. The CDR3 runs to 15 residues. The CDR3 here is CASSLVGSLKEKLFF. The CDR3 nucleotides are TGTGCCAGCAGCCTAGTGGGGTCCCTGAAGGAAAAACTGTTTTTT. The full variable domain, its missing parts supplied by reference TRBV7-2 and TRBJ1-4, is GAGVSQSPSNKVTEKGKDVELRCDPISGHTALYWYRQSLGQGLEFLIYFQGNSAPDKSGLPSDRFSAERTGGSVSTLTIQRTQQEDSAVYLCASSLVGSLKEKLFFGSGTQLSVL.

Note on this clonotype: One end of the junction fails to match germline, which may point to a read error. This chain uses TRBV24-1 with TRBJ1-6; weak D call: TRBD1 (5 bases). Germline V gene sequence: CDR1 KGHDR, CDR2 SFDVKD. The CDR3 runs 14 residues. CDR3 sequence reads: CASSLSPGNSPLHF. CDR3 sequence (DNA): TGTGCCAGCAGTTTATCGCCAGGGAATTCACCCCTCCACTTT.

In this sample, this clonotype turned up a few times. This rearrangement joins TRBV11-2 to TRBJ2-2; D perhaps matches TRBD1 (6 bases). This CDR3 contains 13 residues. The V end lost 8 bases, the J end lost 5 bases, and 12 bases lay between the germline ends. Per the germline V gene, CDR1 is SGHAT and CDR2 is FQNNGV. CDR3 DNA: TGTGCCAGCGGGGGCCGGGAAACCGGGGAGCTGTTTTTT. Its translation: CASGGRETGELFF.

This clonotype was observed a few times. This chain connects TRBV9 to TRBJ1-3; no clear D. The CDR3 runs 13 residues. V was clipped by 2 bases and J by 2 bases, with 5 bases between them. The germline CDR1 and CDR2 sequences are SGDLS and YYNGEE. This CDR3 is CASSVNTGNTIYF. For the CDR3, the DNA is TGTGCCAGCAGCGTTAATACTGGAAACACCATATATTTT.

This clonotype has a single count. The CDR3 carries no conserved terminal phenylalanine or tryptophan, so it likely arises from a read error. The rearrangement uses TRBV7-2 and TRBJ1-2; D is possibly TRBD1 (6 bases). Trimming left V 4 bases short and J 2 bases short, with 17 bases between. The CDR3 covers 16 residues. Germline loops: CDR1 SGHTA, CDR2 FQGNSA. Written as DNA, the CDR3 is TGTGCCAGCAGCTCTTATGGGGGGGGGCGCAACTATGGCTACACCCTC. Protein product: CASSSYGGGRNYGYTL.

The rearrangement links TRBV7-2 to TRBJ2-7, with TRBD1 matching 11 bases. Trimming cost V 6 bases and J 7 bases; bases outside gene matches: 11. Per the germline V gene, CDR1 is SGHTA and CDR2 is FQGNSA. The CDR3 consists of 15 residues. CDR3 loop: CASSRTGGAFGEQYF. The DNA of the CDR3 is TGTGCCAGCAGTCGGACAGGGGGCGCATTTGGGGAGCAGTACTTC.

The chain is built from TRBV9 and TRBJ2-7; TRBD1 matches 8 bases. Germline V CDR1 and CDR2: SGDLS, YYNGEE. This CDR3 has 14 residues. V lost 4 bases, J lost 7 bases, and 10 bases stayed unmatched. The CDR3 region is CASSPVRGRSEQYF. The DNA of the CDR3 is TGTGCCAGCAGCCCAGTCAGGGGGCGGAGTGAGCAGTACTTC. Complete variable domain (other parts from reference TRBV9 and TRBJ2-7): DSGVTQTPKHLITATGQRVTLRCSPRSGDLSVYWYQQSLDQGLQFLIQYYNGEERAKGNILERFSAQQFPDLHSELNLSSLELGDSALYFCASSPVRGRSEQYFGPGTRLTVT.

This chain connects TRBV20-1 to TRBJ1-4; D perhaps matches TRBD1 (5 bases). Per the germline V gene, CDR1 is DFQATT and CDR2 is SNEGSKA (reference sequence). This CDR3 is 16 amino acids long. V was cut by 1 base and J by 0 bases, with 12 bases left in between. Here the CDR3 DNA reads TGCAGTGCTAGAGGGGGGACTCCTTCAACTAATGAAAAACTGTTTTTT. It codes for CSARGGTPSTNEKLFF.